Below, one T cell receptor (beta chain) is given with its context. As yet, its antigen is unknown. The assay was immunoSEQ multiplex PCR, and TCRdb's table has in-frame clones only and misses some. The data show some 150,000 clones, around nine tenths seen once. This entry is derived from a study of T cell responses to AZD1222 COVID-19 vaccine. This CDR3 region has 13 residues. Trimming cost V 6 bases and J 9 bases; bases outside gene matches: 10. General study results and limits: Baseline antibody screening turned up just six or seven seropositive AZD1222 recipients. White British donors predominated, females outnumbered males, and clonal diversity was possibly underestimated.

The origin of this receptor is an adult in good health. Material: peripheral blood, obtained on day 0 of MenACWY control vaccination. V and J are TRBV12-3 or TRBV12-4 and TRBJ1-2; 7 bases are a match to TRBD1. The CDR3 here is CASRPTGISSYTF. In nucleotides, the CDR3 is TGTGCCAGCAGACCGACAGGGATTTCGAGCTACACCTTC.